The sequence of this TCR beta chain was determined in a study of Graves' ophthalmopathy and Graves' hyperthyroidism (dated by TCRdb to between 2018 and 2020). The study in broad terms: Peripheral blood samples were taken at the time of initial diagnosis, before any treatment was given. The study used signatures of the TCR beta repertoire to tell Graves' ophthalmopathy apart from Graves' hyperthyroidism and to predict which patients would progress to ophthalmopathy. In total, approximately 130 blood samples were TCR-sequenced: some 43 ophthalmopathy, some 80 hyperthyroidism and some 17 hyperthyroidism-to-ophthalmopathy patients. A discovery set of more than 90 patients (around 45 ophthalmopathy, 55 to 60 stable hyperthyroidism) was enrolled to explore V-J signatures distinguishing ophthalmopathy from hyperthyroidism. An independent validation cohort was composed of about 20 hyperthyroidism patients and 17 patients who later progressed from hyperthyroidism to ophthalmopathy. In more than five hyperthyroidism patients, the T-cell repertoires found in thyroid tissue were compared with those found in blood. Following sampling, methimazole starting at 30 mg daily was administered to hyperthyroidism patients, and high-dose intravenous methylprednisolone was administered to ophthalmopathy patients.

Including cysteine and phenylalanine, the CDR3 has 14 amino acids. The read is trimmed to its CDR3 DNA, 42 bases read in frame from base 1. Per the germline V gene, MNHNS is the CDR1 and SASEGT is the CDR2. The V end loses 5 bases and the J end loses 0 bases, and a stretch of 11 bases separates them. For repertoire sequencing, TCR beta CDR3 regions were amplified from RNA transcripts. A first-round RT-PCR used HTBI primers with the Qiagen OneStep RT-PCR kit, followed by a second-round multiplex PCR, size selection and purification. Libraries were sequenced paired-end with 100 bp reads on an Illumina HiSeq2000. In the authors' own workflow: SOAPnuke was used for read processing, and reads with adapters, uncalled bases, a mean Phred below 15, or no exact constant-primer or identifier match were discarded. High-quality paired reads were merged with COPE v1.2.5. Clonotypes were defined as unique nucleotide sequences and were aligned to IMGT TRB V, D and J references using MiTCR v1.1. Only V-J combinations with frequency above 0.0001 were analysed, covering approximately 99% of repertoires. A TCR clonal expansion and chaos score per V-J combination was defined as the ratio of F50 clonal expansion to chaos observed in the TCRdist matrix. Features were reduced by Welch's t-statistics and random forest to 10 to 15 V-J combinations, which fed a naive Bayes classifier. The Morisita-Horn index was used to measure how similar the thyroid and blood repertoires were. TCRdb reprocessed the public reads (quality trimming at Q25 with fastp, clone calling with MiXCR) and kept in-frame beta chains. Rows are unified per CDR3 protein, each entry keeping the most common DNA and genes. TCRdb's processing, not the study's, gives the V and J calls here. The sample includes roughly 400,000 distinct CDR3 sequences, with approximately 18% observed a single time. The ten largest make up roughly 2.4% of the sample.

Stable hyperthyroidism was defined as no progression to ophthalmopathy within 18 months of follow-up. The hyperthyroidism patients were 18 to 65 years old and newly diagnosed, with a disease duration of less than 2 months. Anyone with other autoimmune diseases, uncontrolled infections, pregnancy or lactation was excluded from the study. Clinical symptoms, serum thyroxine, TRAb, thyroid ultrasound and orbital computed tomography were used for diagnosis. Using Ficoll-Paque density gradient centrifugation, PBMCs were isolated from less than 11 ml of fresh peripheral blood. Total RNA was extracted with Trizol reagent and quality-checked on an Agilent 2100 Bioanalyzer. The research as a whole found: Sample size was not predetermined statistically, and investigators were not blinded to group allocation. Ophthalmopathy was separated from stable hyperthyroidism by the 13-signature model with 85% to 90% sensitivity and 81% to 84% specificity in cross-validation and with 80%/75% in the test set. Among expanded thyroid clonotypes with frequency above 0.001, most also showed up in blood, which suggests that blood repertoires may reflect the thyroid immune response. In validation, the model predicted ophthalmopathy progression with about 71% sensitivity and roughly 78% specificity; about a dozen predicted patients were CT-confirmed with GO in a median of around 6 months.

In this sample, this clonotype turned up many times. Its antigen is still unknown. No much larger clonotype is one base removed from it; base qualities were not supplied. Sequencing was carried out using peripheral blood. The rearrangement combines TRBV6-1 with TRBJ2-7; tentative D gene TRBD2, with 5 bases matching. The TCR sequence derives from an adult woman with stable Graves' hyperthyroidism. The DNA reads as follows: TGTGCCAGCAGTCCTAACGGGGTCTCCTACGAGCAGTACTTC. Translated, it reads CASSPNGVSYEQYF.